The 4 T cell receptor beta chains presented below share a single source sample, sequenced in a study of brain metastases from non-small cell lung cancer. The table came from immunoSEQ multiplex PCR; TCRdb's copy has only in-frame clones and leaves some out. The sample comprises 1,500 to 2,000 clones, 88% of which are singletons, and 4.9% rests with the top ten. Sequencing used tumor-adjacent normal tissue. Every receptor here comes from a donor aged 40 or over with non-small cell lung cancer.

This rearrangement joins TRBV24-1 to TRBJ1-5; possible D gene TRBD1, 5 bases. The CDR3 has 13 amino acids. Trimming stripped 11 bases from V and 1 base from J, with 11 bases between. The germline V gene has CDR1 KGHDR and CDR2 SFDVKD. CDR3 sequence: CAIQRGSNQPQHF. The DNA for the CDR3 is TGTGCCATCCAGAGGGGCAGCAATCAGCCCCAGCATTTT.

The chain employs TRBV7-2 and TRBJ2-5, with 9 bases identical to TRBD2. CDR3 size: 16 residues. V trimming: 5 bases; J trimming: 4 bases; junction bases outside the gene matches: 11. CDR1 is SGHTA and CDR2 is FQGNSA in the germline V gene. This CDR3 is CASSADSGGLLETQYF. The CDR3 DNA reads TGTGCCAGCAGCGCCGATAGCGGGGGATTATTAGAGACCCAGTACTTC.

This clone is large by share. Distinct nucleotide sequences in the sample also encode this CDR3. V is TRBV7-9 and J is TRBJ1-5, with TRBD1 as a possible D gene (6 bases). Per germline, CDR1 SEHNR and CDR2 FQNEAQ (reference sequence). Deletions cut 5 bases from V and 5 bases from J, with 10 bases between. CDR3 length equals 13 residues. CDR3 in DNA: TGTGCCAGCAGCCCCGCAGGGGATCAGCCCCAGCATTTT. It encodes CASSPAGDQPQHF. The complete variable domain, with remaining parts taken from reference TRBV7-9 and TRBJ1-5, reads DTGVSQNPRHKITKRGQNVTFRCDPISEHNRLYWYRQTLGQGPEFLTYFQNEAQLEKSRLLSDRFSAERPKGSFSTLEIQRTEQGDSAMYLCASSPAGDQPQHFGDGTRLSIL.

Of note for this clone: A junction end diverges from the germline sequence, so it may reflect a read error. The rearrangement links TRBV6-1 to TRBJ1-6; D not resolved. Looked up from germline, CDR1 is MNHNS and CDR2 is SASEGT. This CDR3 is built from 14 residues. The CDR3 loop reads CASSEGMYNSPLYF. The CDR3 nucleotides read TGTGCCAGCAGTGAAGGAATGTATAATTCACCCCTCTACTTT.